Included here is one T cell receptor beta chain sequence, with context. In the original analysis: Amplification with reference gene primers provided the estimates of nucleated cell counts. The data were produced by immunoSEQ multiplex PCR, yet TCRdb's version contains in-frame clones alone and is incomplete. V, J and clone size are those of that table, while D and trimming were read from the DNA. The sample carries approximately 100,000 clones, roughly nine tenths recorded once. This specimen comes from a study of blood T cell repertoires in COVID-19. Study information: Acute-phase and convalescent COVID-19 samples originated in the United States, Italy and Spain. The cDNA or gDNA used as material had been derived from T cells, B-cell-depleted T cells, or PBMCs.

After removal of 1 base from V and 5 bases from J, the junction contained 8 bases not matched to a gene. The CDR3 length is 15 residues. Germline V gives CDR1 GTSNPN, CDR2 SVGIG (reference sequence). This TCR came from a woman older than 75 with acute or convalescent COVID-19. Sequenced input: peripheral blood. The chain carries TRBV30 and TRBJ2-7, with 10 bases aligning to TRBD1. CDR3 sequence reads: CAWSAFQTGGNEQYF. DNA of the CDR3: TGTGCCTGGAGTGCATTCCAGACAGGGGGCAACGAGCAGTACTTC.